The 28 T cell receptor beta chains presented below share a single source sample, sequenced in a study of metastatic and nonmetastatic thyroid tumors. TCRdb re-analyzed the PCR reads through MiXCR. Here the sample spans 15,000 to 20,000 clones, 22% being singletons. Every patient was untreated before thyroid surgery. Sequences were obtained from tumor tissue. Receptor source: a male donor with papillary thyroid cancer or a benign thyroid nodule (not recorded which). Some clones in this sample may be carry-over from other donors' samples.

This clone was counted ten times or more. The chain is built from TRBV11-2 and TRBJ1-6; weak D call: TRBD1 (6 bases). Germline values: CDR1 SGHAT, CDR2 FQNNGV. CDR3 length: 15 amino acids. With 5 bases removed from V and 6 bases from J, the gap between germline ends came to 14 bases. CDR3 DNA sequence: TGTGCCAGCAGCCTCGACGGGGGGCGTAATTCACCCCTCCACTTT. Translated, it gives CASSLDGGRNSPLHF. Using reference TRBV11-2 and TRBJ1-6 for the parts outside the CDR3, the full variable domain is EAGVAQSPRYKIIEKRQSVAFWCNPISGHATLYWYQQILGQGPKLLIQFQNNGVVDDSQLPKDRFSAERLKGVDSTLKIQPAKLEDSAVYLCASSLDGGRNSPLHFGNGTRLTVT.

The chain has TRBV6-5 and TRBJ1-4; D not resolved. Trimming left V 9 bases short and J 7 bases short, with 12 bases between. CDR1 is MNHEY, CDR2 SVGAGI, per germline. This CDR3 contains 12 residues. The CDR3 region is CARKDAGEKLFF. In DNA, the CDR3 is TGTGCCAGGAAGGATGCGGGTGAAAAACTGTTTTTT.

At least ten counts were recorded for this clone. This sequence joins TRBV7-2 and TRBJ2-1, with D possibly TRBD2 on 5 matching bases. Deletions cut 5 bases from V and 9 bases from J, with 14 bases between. This CDR3 region has 13 residues. CDR1 is SGHTA and CDR2 is FQGNSA in the germline V gene. The CDR3 DNA is TGTGCCAGCAGCGTGACACTAGTCCTTGAGCAGTTCTTC. Protein product: CASSVTLVLEQFF.

This clone was seen at least ten times. The J gene is TRBJ2-7, the V gene TRBV29-1; TRBD2 aligns across 7 bases. V was pared by 3 bases and J by 6 bases, with 5 bases of the junction left unmatched. CDR1 is SQVTM and CDR2 is ANQGSEA in the germline V gene. The length of the CDR3 is 12 residues. The CDR3 sequence is CSVEAPGGEQYF. CDR3 DNA sequence: TGCAGCGTTGAGGCTCCGGGGGGCGAGCAGTACTTC.

Comment on this clone: A read error may be the cause here, since a much bigger clone is one base away. The sample contains more than one DNA sequence encoding this CDR3. This chain uses TRBV11-3 with TRBJ2-7; no clear D gene. Per germline, CDR1 SGHNT and CDR2 YENEEA. Trimming stripped 11 bases from V and 1 base from J, with 21 bases between. This CDR3 comprises 15 residues. CDR3 in DNA: TGTGCCGGCGTGAAAGTCAGCTTGCGATCCTACGAGCAGTACTTC. It is translated as CAGVKVSLRSYEQYF. The variable domain in full, completed from reference TRBV11-3 and TRBJ2-7, reads EAGVVQSPRYKIIEKKQPVAFWCNPISGHNTLYWYLQNLGQGPELLIRYENEEAVDDSQLPKDRFSAERLKGVDSTLKIQPAELGDSAVYLCAGVKVSLRSYEQYFGPGTRLTVT.

In its sample, this clone is medium-sized. The chain has TRBV28 and TRBJ2-7, with D possibly matching TRBD1 (6 bases). The ends were cut back, 2 bases at V and 5 bases at J, with 13 bases in the middle. CDR1 and CDR2 (germline): MDHEN, SYDVKM. The CDR3 is made up of 14 amino acids. Here the CDR3 DNA reads TGTGCCAGCAGTTTAACAACAGGGAACCACGAGCAGTACTTC. This encodes CASSLTTGNHEQYF. The entire variable domain, with the rest obtained from reference TRBV28 and TRBJ2-7, is as follows: DVKVTQSSRYLVKRTGEKVFLECVQDMDHENMFWYRQDPGLGLRLIYFSYDVKMKEKGDIPEGYSVSREKKERFSLILESASTNQTSMYLCASSLTTGNHEQYFGPGTRLTVT.

In regard to this clone: The junction and the germline gene differ at one end; a read error may be behind it. V and J are TRBV7-9 and TRBJ2-2, with no clear D. The length of the CDR3 is 13 residues. The V gene's germline CDR1 is SEHNR and CDR2 FQNEAQ (reference sequence). CDR3 sequence (DNA): TGTGCCAGGAGCCAACCAAACATCGGGGAGCTGTTTTTT. Encoded protein: CARSQPNIGELFF. Full variable domain (remainder filled in from reference TRBV7-9 and TRBJ2-2): DTGVSQNPRHKITKRGQNVTFRCDPISEHNRLYWYRQTLGQGPEFLTYFQNEAQLEKSRLLSDRFSAERPKGSFSTLEIQRTEQGDSAMYLCARSQPNIGELFFGEGSRLTVL.

This clone has a handful of counts. V and J are TRBV6-5 and TRBJ2-1; 12 positions match TRBD2. The V gene's germline CDR1 is MNHEY and CDR2 SVGAGI. The CDR3 extends over 16 amino acids. Trimming took 2 bases from V and 8 from J; bases not matched to a gene: 7. The CDR3 is CASSYQTSGSSDEQFF. CDR3 sequence (DNA): TGTGCCAGCAGTTACCAGACTAGCGGGAGTTCGGATGAGCAGTTCTTC.

This clone was observed at least ten times. The V and J genes are TRBV6-1 and TRBJ2-5; D might be TRBD1 or TRBD2, each matching 7 bases. V was clipped by 6 bases and J by 3 bases, with 14 bases between them. In germline, CDR1 is MNHNS, CDR2 SASEGT. The CDR3 is made up of 14 amino acids. CDR3 in DNA: TGTGCCAGCAGCTCAGGGGGGGGAAAAGAGACCCAGTACTTC. Its protein product is CASSSGGGKETQYF.

This clone has just a few counts. Since a much larger clone is just one base distant, this may be a read error. The chain combines TRBV7-3 with TRBJ1-5, with D perhaps matching TRBD1 (5 bases). Germline CDR1 reads SGHTA; CDR2 reads FQGTGA. The CDR3 contains 13 residues. CDR3 loop: CANSAQGNQPQHF. The CDR3 DNA sequence: TGTGCCAACAGCGCTCAGGGAAATCAGCCCCAGCATTTT.

To note about this clone: A much more abundant neighbour one base away suggests this may be a read error. The chain joins TRBV28 to TRBJ1-4, with D tentatively TRBD1 (5 bases). Trimming cost V 7 bases and J 4 bases, with 13 bases left between them. The CDR3 runs 14 residues. CDR1 and CDR2 from the germline V gene are MDHEN and SYDVKM. The CDR3 DNA reads as TGTGCCAGCATCGGGGGGACGGATAATGAAAAACTGTTTTTT. Translated, it gives CASIGGTDNEKLFF.

This clone was recorded at least ten times. This sequence joins TRBV6-1 and TRBJ2-3; 7 positions match TRBD1. CDR3 length equals 13 residues. The germline V gene has CDR1 MNHNS and CDR2 SASEGT. J gave up 11 bases and V 5 bases, and 10 bases lay outside the gene matches. Written as DNA, the CDR3 is TGTGCCAGCAGTAAAAGTACAGGGGTCGGGCAGTATTTT. Protein sequence: CASSKSTGVGQYF.

This clone was observed at least ten times. The rearrangement links TRBV15 to TRBJ2-3; maybe TRBD1 (5 bases). Trimming cost V 1 base and J 2 bases, with 10 bases left between them. CDR3 length: 15 residues. Looked up from germline, CDR1 is LNHNV and CDR2 is YYDKDF (reference sequence). CDR3 loop: CATSRVGQVTDTQYF. In DNA form, the CDR3 reads TGTGCCACCAGCAGAGTTGGACAAGTCACAGATACGCAGTATTTT.

This clone is medium-sized. The chain is built from TRBV11-2 and TRBJ2-7; TRBD1 aligns across 9 bases. The junction had 2 bases not matched to a gene; V was cut back by 1 base and J by 4 bases. The CDR3 consists of 14 residues. The V gene's germline CDR1 is SGHAT and CDR2 FQNNGV. CDR3 DNA sequence: TGTGCCAGCAGCTTAGGGACAGGGGCATACGAGCAGTACTTC. The encoded protein is CASSLGTGAYEQYF.

This clone was observed at least ten times. The rearrangement links TRBV5-1 to TRBJ2-3; D possibly corresponds to TRBD2 (6 bases). CDR1 SGHRS and CDR2 YFSETQ come from the germline V gene. The CDR3 totals 15 residues. V shed 1 base and J shed 1 base, with 10 bases lying between them. The CDR3 nucleotides are TGCGCCAGCAGCTTGTCGGAGGGCCGCACAGATACGCAGTATTTT. Translated, it gives CASSLSEGRTDTQYF. The full variable domain, completed using reference TRBV5-1 and TRBJ2-3, is KAGVTQTPRYLIKTRGQQVTLSCSPISGHRSVSWYQQTPGQGLQFLFEYFSETQRNKGNFPGRFSGRQFSNSRSEMNVSTLELGDSALYLCASSLSEGRTDTQYFGPGTRLTVL.

In its sample, this clone was seen once. An end of the junction differs from the germline gene, which may be a read error. This rearrangement joins TRBV6-1 to TRBJ1-5, with D possibly TRBD1 on 5 matching bases. This CDR3 has 15 amino acids. The germline gives CDR1 MNHNS, CDR2 SASEGT. The CDR3, as DNA: TGTTCCAGCAGTAGTAAGAGACAGCGCAATCAGCCCCAGCATTTT. Amino acid sequence: CSSSSKRQRNQPQHF.

This clone has ten or more counts. This chain connects TRBV7-3 to TRBJ2-3; no firm D call. This CDR3 is 11 amino acids long. Germline-derived CDR1 and CDR2 are SGHTA and FQGTGA. V was clipped by 3 bases and J by 2 bases, with 0 bases between them. The CDR3 region has the DNA TGTGCCAGCAGCTTCACAGATACGCAGTATTTT. Amino acid sequence: CASSFTDTQYF.

The table lists this clone with many counts. The V gene is TRBV20-1, the J gene TRBJ2-7; 10 bases match TRBD1. Per germline, CDR1 DFQATT and CDR2 SNEGSKA (reference sequence). The CDR3 sequence is 15 residues long. Trimming removed 1 base from V and 3 bases from J; junction bases left unmatched: 6. The DNA of the CDR3 is TGCAGTGCTAGAGTAGTTGGGACAGGGGACTACGAGCAGTACTTC. Its translation is CSARVVGTGDYEQYF.

As regards this clone: At one end, the junction sequence differs from germline, possibly due to a read error. The chain couples TRBV5-1 to TRBJ2-1; 13 nucleotides match TRBD2. CDR3 length equals 18 residues. Germline loops: CDR1 SGHRS, CDR2 YFSETQ. The CDR3 reads CARSMVLGLAGVHNGQFF. The CDR3 region has the DNA TGCGCCAGAAGCATGGTCCTAGGACTAGCGGGAGTCCACAATGGGCAGTTCTTC.

This clone came up a few times. The rearrangement uses TRBV11-3 and TRBJ2-1; the match to TRBD2 covers 10 bases. The germline CDR1 and CDR2 sequences are SGHNT and YENEEA. The CDR3 runs 13 residues. V shed 3 bases and J 13 bases; nucleotides not matched to a gene: 6. The CDR3 region has the DNA TGTGCCAGCAGCTTTTCCGGGACTAGCGTCCAGTTCTTC. Amino acid sequence: CASSFSGTSVQFF.

There are many counts of this clone. The genes are TRBV9 and TRBJ2-7; 7 bases are shared with TRBD1. The ends lost 4 bases at V and 2 bases at J; junction bases unmatched: 9. In germline, CDR1 is SGDLS, CDR2 YYNGEE. The CDR3 is made up of 15 amino acids. The CDR3 DNA is TGTGCCAGCAGCCCCTCCGAGGGGGCCACCTACGAGCAGTACTTC. The encoded protein is CASSPSEGATYEQYF.

At least ten counts were recorded for this clone. This chain uses TRBV14 with TRBJ1-1; D is unclear. Germline values: CDR1 SGHDN, CDR2 FVKESK. The CDR3 has 15 residues. Trimming took off 0 bases at V and 1 base at J, with 9 bases between the two ends. The CDR3 loop reads CASSQDMWTNTEAFF. CDR3 DNA: TGTGCCAGCAGCCAAGATATGTGGACGAACACTGAAGCTTTCTTT.

By sample share, this clone is medium-sized. CDR3: CASSDSLAGGYEQYF. The CDR3 DNA reads as TGTGCCAGCAGTGATAGTTTAGCGGGAGGCTACGAGCAGTACTTC. The V gene is TRBV6-1, the J gene TRBJ2-7, with 10 positions matching TRBD2. V lost 3 bases to trimming and J lost 3 bases; unmatched junction nucleotides: 5. This CDR3 contains 15 residues. The germline gives CDR1 MNHNS, CDR2 SASEGT.

The rearrangement uses TRBV5-6 and TRBJ2-7; TRBD2 matches 9 bases. V was clipped by 2 bases and J by 7 bases; unmatched bases: 13. Looked up from germline, CDR1 is SGHDT and CDR2 is YYEEEE. The CDR3 is 16 amino acids. Here the CDR3 reads CASSFVRRGGSSEQYF. CDR3 DNA: TGTGCCAGCAGCTTTGTGAGGCGGGGGGGATCCTCAGAGCAGTACTTC. The whole variable domain, filled in from reference TRBV5-6 and TRBJ2-7, reads DAGVTQSPTHLIKTRGQQVTLRCSPKSGHDTVSWYQQALGQGPQFIFQYYEEEERQRGNFPDRFSGHQFPNYSSELNVNALLLGDSALYLCASSFVRRGGSSEQYFGPGTRLTVT.

This clone was counted ten times or more. This rearrangement joins TRBV15 to TRBJ2-3; TRBD1 might be the D (5 bases). The CDR3 length is 15 residues. Germline CDR1 LNHNV, CDR2 YYDKDF (reference sequence). The ends were cut back, 3 bases at V and 3 bases at J, with 13 bases in the middle. The CDR3 bases are TGTGCCACCAGCAGCCGCAGGGAAAATACAGATACGCAGTATTTT. Translated, it gives CATSSRRENTDTQYF.

This clone was seen a handful of times. A much larger clone differs from this one at a single base, so this may be a read error. Additional DNA sequences in this sample encode the identical CDR3. V gene TRBV3-1 combines with J gene TRBJ2-5; tentative D call: TRBD1 (6 bases). The V gene's germline CDR1 is LGHDT and CDR2 YNNKEL (reference sequence). The CDR3 length is 15 residues. Trimming cost V 2 bases and J 1 base, with 11 bases left between them. The CDR3 spells CASSQWGQGQETQYF. In nucleotides, the CDR3 is TGTGCCAGCAGCCAATGGGGGCAGGGCCAAGAGACCCAGTACTTC.

This clone was counted ten times or more. This sequence joins TRBV10-3 and TRBJ1-1; 8 bases fit TRBD1. This CDR3 region has 12 residues. J lost 4 bases, V lost 6 bases, and 1 base had no gene match. Per germline, CDR1 ENHRY and CDR2 SYGVKD. The CDR3 spells CAIRDRVTEAFF. CDR3 nucleotide sequence: TGTGCCATCAGGGACAGGGTCACTGAAGCTTTCTTT.

The sample holds many counts of this clone. The rearrangement links TRBV11-3 to TRBJ2-7, with D perhaps matching TRBD1 (5 bases). V was trimmed by 4 bases and J by 3 bases, leaving 16 bases between them. The CDR3 consists of 15 residues. Germline-derived CDR1 and CDR2 are SGHNT and YENEEA. CDR3 sequence: CASSSETVEGYEQYF. CDR3 coding DNA: TGTGCCAGCAGCTCCGAGACAGTTGAAGGCTACGAGCAGTACTTC.